This note documents a single T cell receptor beta chain sequence. Only in-frame clones appear in the TCRdb table, and some are missing; sequencing was by immunoSEQ multiplex PCR. The data contain more than 150,000 clones, 92% of them seen just once; the ten biggest clones take up around 1.3%. Trimming removed 0 bases from V and 2 bases from J, with 9 bases in between. Germline CDR1 reads SNHLY; CDR2 reads FYNNEI. The CDR3 runs to 15 residues. The data derive from a study of T cell responses to AZD1222 COVID-19 vaccine. J is TRBJ2-3 and V is TRBV2, with D possibly matching TRBD1 (6 bases). This clonotype was obtained from an adult who received the AZD1222 COVID-19 vaccine. The sequenced sample was peripheral blood, obtained 28 days after the second AZD1222 dose. This CDR3 reads CASSEAGAYTDTQYF. CDR3 bases: TGTGCCAGCAGTGAAGCGGGGGCCTACACAGATACGCAGTATTTT.